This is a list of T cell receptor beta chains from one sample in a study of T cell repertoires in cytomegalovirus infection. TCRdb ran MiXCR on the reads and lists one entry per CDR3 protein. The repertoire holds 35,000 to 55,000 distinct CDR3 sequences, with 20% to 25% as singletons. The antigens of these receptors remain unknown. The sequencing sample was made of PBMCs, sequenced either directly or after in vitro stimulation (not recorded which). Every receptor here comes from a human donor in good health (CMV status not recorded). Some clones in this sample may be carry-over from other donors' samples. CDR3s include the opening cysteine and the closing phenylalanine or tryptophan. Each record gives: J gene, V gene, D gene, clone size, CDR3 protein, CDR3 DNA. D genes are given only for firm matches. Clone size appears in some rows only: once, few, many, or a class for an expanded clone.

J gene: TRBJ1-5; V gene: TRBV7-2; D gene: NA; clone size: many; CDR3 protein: CASSLTDRPQHF; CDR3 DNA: TGTGCCAGCAGCCTTACAGACAGGCCCCAGCATTTT
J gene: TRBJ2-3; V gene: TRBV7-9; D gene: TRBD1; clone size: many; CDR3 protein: CASSPRTGADTQYF; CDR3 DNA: TGTGCCAGCAGCCCGCGGACAGGGGCAGATACGCAGTATTTT
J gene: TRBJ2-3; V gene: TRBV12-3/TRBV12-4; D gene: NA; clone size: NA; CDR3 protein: CASSREPTDTQYF; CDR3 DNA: TGTGCCAGCAGTCGGGAACCCACAGATACGCAGTATTTT
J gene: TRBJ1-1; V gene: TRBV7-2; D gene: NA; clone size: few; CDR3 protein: CASSSPGKQAFF; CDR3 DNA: TGTGCCAGCAGCTCGCCGGGCAAGCAAGCTTTCTTT
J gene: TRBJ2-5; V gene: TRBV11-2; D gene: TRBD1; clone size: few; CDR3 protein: CASSSGQGPEAQYF; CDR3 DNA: TGTGCCAGCAGCTCCGGACAGGGGCCGGAGGCCCAGTACTTC
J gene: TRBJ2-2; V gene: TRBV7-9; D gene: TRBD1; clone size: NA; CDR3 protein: CATQGAGELFF; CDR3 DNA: TGTGCCACCCAGGGGGCCGGGGAGCTGTTTTTT
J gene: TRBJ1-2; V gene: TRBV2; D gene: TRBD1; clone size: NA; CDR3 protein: CASRLQGDGGYTF; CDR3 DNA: TGTGCCAGCAGACTACAGGGGGACGGTGGCTACACCTTC
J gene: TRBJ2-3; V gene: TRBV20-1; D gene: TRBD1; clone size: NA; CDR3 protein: CSASFGTGTDTQYF; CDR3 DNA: TGCAGTGCTAGTTTCGGGACAGGTACAGATACGCAGTATTTT
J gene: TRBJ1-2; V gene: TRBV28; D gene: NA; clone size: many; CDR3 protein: CASSRTLSLYGYTF; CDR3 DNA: TGTGCCAGCAGTCGGACCTTATCCCTCTATGGCTACACCTTC
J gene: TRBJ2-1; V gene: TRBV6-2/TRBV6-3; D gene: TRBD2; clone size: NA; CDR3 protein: CASSTKRGEQFF; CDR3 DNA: TGTGCCAGCAGTACTAAGCGGGGTGAGCAGTTCTTC
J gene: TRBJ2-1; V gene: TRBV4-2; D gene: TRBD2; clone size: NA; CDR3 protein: CASSQDPAGGEQFF; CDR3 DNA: TGTGCCAGCAGCCAAGACCCCGCGGGAGGCGAGCAGTTCTTC
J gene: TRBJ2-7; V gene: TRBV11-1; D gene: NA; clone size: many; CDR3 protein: CASSLGPWEQYF; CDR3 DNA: TGTGCCAGCAGCCTGGGCCCCTGGGAGCAGTACTTC
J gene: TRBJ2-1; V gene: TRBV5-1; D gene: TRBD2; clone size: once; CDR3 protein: CASSRNSGSYNEQFF; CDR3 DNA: TGCGCCAGCAGCCGAAATAGCGGGAGCTACAATGAGCAGTTCTTC
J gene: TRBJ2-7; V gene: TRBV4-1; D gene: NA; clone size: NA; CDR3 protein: CASSQGGRGGSNEQYF; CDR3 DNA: TGCGCCAGCAGCCAAGGGGGCAGGGGAGGGTCGAACGAGCAGTACTTC
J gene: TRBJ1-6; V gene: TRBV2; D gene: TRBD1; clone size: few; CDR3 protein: CASSTQGQGPPLHF; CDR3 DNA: TGTGCCAGCAGCACTCAAGGACAGGGCCCACCCCTCCACTTT
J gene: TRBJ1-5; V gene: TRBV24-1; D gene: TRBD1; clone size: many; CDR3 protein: CATGTGGSQPQHF; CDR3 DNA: TGTGCCACGGGGACAGGGGGTAGTCAGCCCCAGCATTTT
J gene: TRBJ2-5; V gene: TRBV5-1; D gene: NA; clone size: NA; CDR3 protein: CASSLGGNQETQYF; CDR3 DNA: TGCGCCAGCAGCTTGGGGGGCAACCAAGAGACCCAGTACTTC
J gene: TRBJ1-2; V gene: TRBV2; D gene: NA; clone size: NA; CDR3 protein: CASSPGLGPNYGYTF; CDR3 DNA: TGTGCCAGCAGTCCGGGATTAGGTCCCAACTATGGCTACACCTTC
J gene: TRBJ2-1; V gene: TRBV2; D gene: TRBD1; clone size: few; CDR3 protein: CASSATGVGNEQFF; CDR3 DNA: TGTGCCAGCAGTGCCACAGGGGTTGGGAATGAGCAGTTCTTC
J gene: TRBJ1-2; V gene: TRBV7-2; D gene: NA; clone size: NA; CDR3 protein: CASSPYGVQGDYGYTF; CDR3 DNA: TGTGCCAGCAGCCCCTACGGTGTACAGGGTGACTATGGCTACACCTTC
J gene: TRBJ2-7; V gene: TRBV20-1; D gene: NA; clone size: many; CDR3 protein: CSARSAGTYEQYF; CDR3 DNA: TGCAGTGCTAGATCTGCAGGGACCTACGAGCAGTACTTC
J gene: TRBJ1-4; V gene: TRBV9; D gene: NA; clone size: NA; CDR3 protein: CASSPPGNEKLFF; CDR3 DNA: TGTGCCAGCAGCCCCCCTGGGAATGAAAAACTGTTTTTT
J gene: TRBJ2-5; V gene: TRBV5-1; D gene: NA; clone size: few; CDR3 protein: CASSQGGARETQYF; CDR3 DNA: TGCGCCAGCAGTCAGGGAGGAGCTCGGGAGACCCAGTACTTC
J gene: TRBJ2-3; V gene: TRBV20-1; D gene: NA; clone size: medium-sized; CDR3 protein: CSAPKAGRTDTQYF; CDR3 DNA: TGCAGTGCCCCAAAAGCGGGCCGTACAGATACGCAGTATTTT
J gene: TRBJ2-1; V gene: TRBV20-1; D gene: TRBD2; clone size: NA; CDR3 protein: CSALSGGAYNEQFF; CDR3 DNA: TGCAGTGCCCTTAGCGGGGGGGCCTACAATGAGCAGTTCTTC
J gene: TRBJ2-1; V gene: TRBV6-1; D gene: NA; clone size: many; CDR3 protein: CASIRAGRNNEQFF; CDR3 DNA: TGTGCCAGCATACGTGCAGGGAGGAACAATGAGCAGTTCTTC
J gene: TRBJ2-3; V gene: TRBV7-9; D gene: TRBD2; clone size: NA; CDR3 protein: CASSPTSGRVRDTQYF; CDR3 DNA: TGTGCCAGCAGCCCGACTAGCGGGAGGGTGAGAGATACGCAGTATTTT
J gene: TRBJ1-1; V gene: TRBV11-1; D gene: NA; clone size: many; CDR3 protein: CARMPPWQAPMNTEAFF; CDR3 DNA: TGTGCCCGCATGCCCCCCTGGCAGGCACCCATGAACACTGAAGCTTTCTTT
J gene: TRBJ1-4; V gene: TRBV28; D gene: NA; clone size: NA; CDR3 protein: CASTGGFREKLFF; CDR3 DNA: TGTGCCTCGACTGGGGGATTTCGTGAAAAACTGTTTTTT
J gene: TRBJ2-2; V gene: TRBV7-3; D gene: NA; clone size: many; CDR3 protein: CASSPGESNTGELFF; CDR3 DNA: TGTGCCAGCAGCCCCGGGGAGTCGAACACCGGGGAGCTGTTTTTT
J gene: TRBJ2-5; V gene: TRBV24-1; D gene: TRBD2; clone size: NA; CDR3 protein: CATSDPMGGDQETQYF; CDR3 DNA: TGTGCCACCAGTGACCCCATGGGGGGGGACCAAGAGACCCAGTACTTC
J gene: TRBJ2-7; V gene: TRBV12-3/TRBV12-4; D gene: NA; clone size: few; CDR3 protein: CASSPPGEPYEQYF; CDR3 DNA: TGTGCCAGCAGCCCACCCGGGGAGCCATACGAGCAGTACTTC
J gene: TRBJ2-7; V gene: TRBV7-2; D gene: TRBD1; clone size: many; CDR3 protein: CASSNPGTGGGSSYEQYF; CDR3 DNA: TGTGCCAGCAGCAATCCCGGGACAGGGGGGGGTAGCTCCTACGAGCAGTACTTC
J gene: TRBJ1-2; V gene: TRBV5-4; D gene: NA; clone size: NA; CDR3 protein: CASSATAGYGYTF; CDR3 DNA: TGTGCCAGCAGCGCAACAGCCGGGTATGGCTACACCTTC
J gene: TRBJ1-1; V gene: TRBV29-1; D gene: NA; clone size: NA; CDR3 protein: CSVEVRGSGTEAFF; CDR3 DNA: TGCAGCGTTGAAGTTCGGGGCTCGGGCACTGAAGCTTTCTTT
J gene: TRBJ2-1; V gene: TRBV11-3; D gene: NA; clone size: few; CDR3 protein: CASSLDPGSYNEQFF; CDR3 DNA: TGTGCCAGCAGCTTAGATCCGGGATCCTACAATGAGCAGTTCTTC
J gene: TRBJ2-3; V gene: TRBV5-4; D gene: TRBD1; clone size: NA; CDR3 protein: CASSRTGGVDTQYF; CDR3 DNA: TGTGCCAGCAGCCGAACAGGGGGCGTCGATACGCAGTATTTT
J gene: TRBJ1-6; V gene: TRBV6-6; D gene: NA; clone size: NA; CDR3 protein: CASSYLGSSSYNSPLHF; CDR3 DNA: TGTGCCAGCAGTTACTTAGGGTCTAGCTCCTATAATTCACCCCTCCACTTT
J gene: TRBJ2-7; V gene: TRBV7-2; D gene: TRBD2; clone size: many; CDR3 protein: CASSLFHSGASYEQYF; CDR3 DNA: TGTGCCAGCAGCTTATTCCATAGCGGGGCATCCTACGAGCAGTACTTC
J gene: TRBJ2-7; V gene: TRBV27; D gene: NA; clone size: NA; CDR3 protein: CASSLATGIYEQYF; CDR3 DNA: TGTGCCAGCAGTTTAGCGACGGGGATCTACGAGCAGTACTTC
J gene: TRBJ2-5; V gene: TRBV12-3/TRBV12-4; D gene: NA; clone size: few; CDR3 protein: CASSSVGSQETQYF; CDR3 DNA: TGTGCCAGCAGTTCCGTAGGATCCCAAGAGACCCAGTACTTC
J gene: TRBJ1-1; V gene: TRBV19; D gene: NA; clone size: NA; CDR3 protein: CASLRDRGRGEAFF; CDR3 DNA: TGTGCCAGCCTAAGAGATCGGGGACGGGGTGAAGCTTTCTTT
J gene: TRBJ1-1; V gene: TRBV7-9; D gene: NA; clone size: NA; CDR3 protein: CASSLMGEHTEAFF; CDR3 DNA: TGTGCCAGCAGCTTAATGGGGGAACACACTGAAGCTTTCTTT
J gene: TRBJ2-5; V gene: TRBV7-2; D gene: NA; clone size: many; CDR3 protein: CASSLLAFQETQYF; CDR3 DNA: TGTGCCAGCAGCTTATTGGCATTCCAAGAGACCCAGTACTTC
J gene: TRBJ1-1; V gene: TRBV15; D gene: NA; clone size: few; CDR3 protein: CATSTTDYTEAFF; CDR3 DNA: TGTGCCACCAGCACGACGGATTACACTGAAGCTTTCTTT
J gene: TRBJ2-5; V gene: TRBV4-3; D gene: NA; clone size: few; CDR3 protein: CASSQDVGSQETQYF; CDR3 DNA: TGCGCCAGCAGCCAAGATGTGGGAAGCCAAGAGACCCAGTACTTC
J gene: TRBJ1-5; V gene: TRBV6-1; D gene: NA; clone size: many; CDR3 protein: CASRKNINGRSLSQPQHF; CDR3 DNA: TGTGCCAGCAGGAAAAATATTAATGGACGGTCGTTGAGTCAGCCCCAGCATTTT
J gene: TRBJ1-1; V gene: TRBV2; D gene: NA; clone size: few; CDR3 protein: CASRGGAEPEAFF; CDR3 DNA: TGTGCCAGCAGGGGAGGGGCAGAGCCTGAAGCTTTCTTT
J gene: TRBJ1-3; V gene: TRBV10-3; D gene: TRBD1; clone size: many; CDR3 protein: CAIRPGQGNGNTIYF; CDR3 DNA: TGTGCCATCAGGCCGGGACAGGGGAATGGAAACACCATATATTTT
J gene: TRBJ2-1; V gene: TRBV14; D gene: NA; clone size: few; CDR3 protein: CASSQRWPLEQFF; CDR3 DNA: TGTGCCAGCAGCCAACGATGGCCGCTTGAGCAGTTCTTC
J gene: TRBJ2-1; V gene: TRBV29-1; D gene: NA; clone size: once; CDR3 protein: CSVGVPPALPRGEQFF; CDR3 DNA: TGCAGCGTTGGGGTCCCCCCAGCGCTCCCCCGGGGTGAGCAGTTCTTC
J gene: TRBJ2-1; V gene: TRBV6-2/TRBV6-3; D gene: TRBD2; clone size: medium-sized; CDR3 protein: CASSPGWREKNEQFF; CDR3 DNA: TGTGCCAGCAGCCCCGGGTGGCGGGAGAAGAATGAGCAGTTCTTC
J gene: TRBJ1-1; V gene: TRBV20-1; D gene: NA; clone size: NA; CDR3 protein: CSASRGNTEAFF; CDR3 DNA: TGCAGTGCTTCCCGAGGGAACACTGAAGCTTTCTTT